This TCR beta chain derives from a study of T cell repertoires in cytomegalovirus infection. Across the whole study: CMV infection and matching HLA type were both indicated by public TCR beta signatures.

This clonotype was seen more than once but under ten times. Its antigen remains unknown. MiXCR, run by TCRdb on the reads, gives a single entry per CDR3 protein. The data hold fewer than 1,000,000 distinct CDR3 sequences, with around a third observed a single time. V dropped 1 base and J dropped 0 bases, with 10 bases sitting between them. Germline lookup yields CDR1 MNHEY and CDR2 SMNVEV (reference sequence). This CDR3 comprises 15 residues. V and J are TRBV27 and TRBJ2-7; TRBD1 is a possible D gene (5 bases). This receptor was identified in a human donor in good health (CMV status not recorded). Some clones in this sample may be carry-over from other donors' samples. The sample in question was cultured CD8+ T cells from PBMCs, obtained from culture after CMV antigen stimulation. This CDR3 reads CASSLLGDSSYEQYV. The CDR3 DNA is TGTGCCAGCAGTTTATTAGGGGATAGCTCCTACGAGCAGTACGTC.